This record covers a single T cell receptor beta chain. The sample comes from a study of spatial heterogeneity in lung cancer. As to time point: blood at routine non-recurrence follow-up after resection. The sequenced material consisted of unsorted whole RNA from tumor, nontumor lung or frozen PBMC. V was clipped by 4 bases and J by 6 bases, with 11 bases between them. CDR3 length equals 12 residues. The V gene's germline CDR1 is SQVTM and CDR2 ANQGSEA. TCRdb reprocessed the 5' RACE reads via MiXCR and lists one record per CDR3 protein. This sample has around 110,000 distinct CDR3 sequences, with more than 9% found just once.

The sequenced sample was PBMCs, obtained at follow-up. The chain is built from TRBV29-1 and TRBJ2-3; TRBD2 is a possible D gene (5 bases). This receptor was taken from a male donor with early-stage non-small cell lung cancer. CDR3: CSVGISGDTQYF. The CDR3 coding sequence is TGCAGCGTTGGTATCTCGGGGGATACGCAGTATTTT.